This T cell receptor (beta chain) was found in a study of CD8 T cells in ankylosing spondylitis. Broader study findings: Characteristic of ankylosing spondylitis blood, it appeared, was a TCR beta motif comprising several highly homologous variants.

CDR1 SGDLS and CDR2 YYNGEE come from the germline V gene. The CDR3 covers 14 residues. After removal of 3 bases from V and 7 bases from J, the junction contained 6 bases not matched to a gene. Comments on this clonotype: Its antigen remains unknown.

Via MiXCR, TCRdb re-called the 5' RACE reads, giving one row per CDR3 protein. The table has 700,000 to 850,000 distinct CDR3 sequences, approximately 10% seen once; the top ten hold 0.51%. The V and J genes are TRBV9 and TRBJ2-4, with TRBD1 matching over 8 bases. The specimen sequenced was blood, either unsorted or a sorted T cell fraction (not recorded which). This TCR was sampled from a male donor with ankylosing spondylitis. CDR3 coding DNA: TGTGCCAGCAGCGCTACAGGGGGATCGAACATTCAGTACTTC. Protein: CASSATGGSNIQYF.